This record concerns one TCR beta chain sequence. This entry belongs to a study of blood T cell repertoires in COVID-19. With 3 bases removed from V and 0 bases from J, the gap between germline ends came to 12 bases. Per germline, CDR1 SGHTA and CDR2 FQGNSA. This CDR3 has 15 amino acids. In the original processing: Researchers report that nucleated cell counts were estimated from reference gene primer amplification. Measured with immunoSEQ multiplex PCR; TCRdb has only the in-frame clones, and not every one. From that table come the V and J calls and clone size; the DNA was used to work out D and trimming. The sample has about 140,000 clones, 80% to 90% seen once.

The rearrangement uses TRBV7-2 and TRBJ2-7, with a weak D call TRBD1 (5 bases). This receptor was obtained from a woman in her 50s with acute or convalescent COVID-19. The sample consisted of peripheral blood. This CDR3 reads CASSFPDRASYEQYF. The CDR3 DNA follows: TGTGCCAGCAGCTTCCCTGACAGAGCCTCCTACGAGCAGTACTTC. Combining the CDR3 with reference TRBV7-2 and TRBJ2-7 gives the whole variable domain GAGVSQSPSNKVTEKGKDVELRCDPISGHTALYWYRQSLGQGLEFLIYFQGNSAPDKSGLPSDRFSAERTGGSVSTLTIQRTQQEDSAVYLCASSFPDRASYEQYFGPGTRLTVT.